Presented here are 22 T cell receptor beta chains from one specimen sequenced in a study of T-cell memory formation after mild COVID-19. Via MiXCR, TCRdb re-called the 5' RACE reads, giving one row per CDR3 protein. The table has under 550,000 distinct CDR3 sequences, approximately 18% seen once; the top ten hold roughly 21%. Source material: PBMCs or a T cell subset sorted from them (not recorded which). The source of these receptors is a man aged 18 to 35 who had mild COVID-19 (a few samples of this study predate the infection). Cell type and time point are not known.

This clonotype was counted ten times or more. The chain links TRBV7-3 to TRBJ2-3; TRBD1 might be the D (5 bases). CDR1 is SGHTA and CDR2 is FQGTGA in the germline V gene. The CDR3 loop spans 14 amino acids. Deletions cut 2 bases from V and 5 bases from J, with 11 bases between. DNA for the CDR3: TGTGCCAGCAGCTTAGTAGGGGTCCGAGATACGCAGTATTTT. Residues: CASSLVGVRDTQYF.

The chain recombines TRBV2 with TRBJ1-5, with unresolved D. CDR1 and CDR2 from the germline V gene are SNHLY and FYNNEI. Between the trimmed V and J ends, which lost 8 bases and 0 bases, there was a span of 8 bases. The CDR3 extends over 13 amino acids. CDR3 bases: TGTGCCAGCCGTCCAGCTAGCAATCAGCCCCAGCATTTT. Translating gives CASRPASNQPQHF.

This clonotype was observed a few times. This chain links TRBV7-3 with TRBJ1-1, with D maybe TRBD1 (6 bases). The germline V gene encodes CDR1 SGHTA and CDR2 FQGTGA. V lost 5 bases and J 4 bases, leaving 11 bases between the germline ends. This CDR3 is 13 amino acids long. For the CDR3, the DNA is TGTGCCAGCAGCGGCCAGGGGTTCACTGAAGCTTTCTTT. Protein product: CASSGQGFTEAFF.

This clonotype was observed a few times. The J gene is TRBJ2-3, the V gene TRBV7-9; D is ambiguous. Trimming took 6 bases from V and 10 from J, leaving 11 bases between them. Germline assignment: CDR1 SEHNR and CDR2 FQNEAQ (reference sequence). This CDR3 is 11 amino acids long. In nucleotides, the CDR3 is TGTGCCAGCAGTTCCCTGCCCGCGCAGTATTTT. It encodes CASSSLPAQYF.

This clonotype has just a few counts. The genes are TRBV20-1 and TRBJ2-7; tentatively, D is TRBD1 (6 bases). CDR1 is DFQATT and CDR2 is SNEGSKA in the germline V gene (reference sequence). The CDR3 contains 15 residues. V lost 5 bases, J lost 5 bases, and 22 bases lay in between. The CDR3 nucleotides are TGCAGTGCTGGGGTGACAGGACGGACCGTCAACGAGCAGTACTTC. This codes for CSAGVTGRTVNEQYF.

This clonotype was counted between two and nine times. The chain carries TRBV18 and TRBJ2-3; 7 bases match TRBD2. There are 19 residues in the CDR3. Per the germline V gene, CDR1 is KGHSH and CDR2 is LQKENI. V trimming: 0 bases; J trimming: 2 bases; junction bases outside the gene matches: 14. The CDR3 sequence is CASSPPSSGALETTDTQYF. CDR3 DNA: TGTGCCAGCTCACCACCGTCCAGCGGGGCCCTGGAGACCACAGATACGCAGTATTTT.

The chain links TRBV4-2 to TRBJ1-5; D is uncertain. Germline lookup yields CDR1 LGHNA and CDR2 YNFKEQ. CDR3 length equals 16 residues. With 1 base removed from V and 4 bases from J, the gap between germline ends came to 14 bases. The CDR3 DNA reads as TGTGCCAGCAGCCAAGTAACTGCAGACAAAAATCAGCCCCAGCATTTT. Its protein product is CASSQVTADKNQPQHF.

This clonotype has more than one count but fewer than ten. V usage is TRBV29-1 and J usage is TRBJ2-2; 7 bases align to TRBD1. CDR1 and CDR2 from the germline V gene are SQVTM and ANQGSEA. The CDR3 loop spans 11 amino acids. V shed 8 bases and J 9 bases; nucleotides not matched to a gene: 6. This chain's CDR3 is CSFRQGRELFF. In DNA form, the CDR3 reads TGCAGCTTCCGACAGGGCCGGGAGCTGTTTTTT.

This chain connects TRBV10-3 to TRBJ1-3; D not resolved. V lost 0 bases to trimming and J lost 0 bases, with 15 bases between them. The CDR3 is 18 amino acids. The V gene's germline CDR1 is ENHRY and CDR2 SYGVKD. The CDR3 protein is CAISESYLGRHSGNTIYF. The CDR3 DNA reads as TGTGCCATCAGTGAGTCGTACCTCGGGAGGCACTCTGGAAACACCATATATTTT.

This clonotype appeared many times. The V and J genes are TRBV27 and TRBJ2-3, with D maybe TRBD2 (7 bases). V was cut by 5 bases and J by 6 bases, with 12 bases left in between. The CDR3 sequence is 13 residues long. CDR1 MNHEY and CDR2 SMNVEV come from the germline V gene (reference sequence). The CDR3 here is CASSIGGLDTQYF. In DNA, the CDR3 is TGTGCCAGCAGTATCGGGGGGCTGGATACGCAGTATTTT.

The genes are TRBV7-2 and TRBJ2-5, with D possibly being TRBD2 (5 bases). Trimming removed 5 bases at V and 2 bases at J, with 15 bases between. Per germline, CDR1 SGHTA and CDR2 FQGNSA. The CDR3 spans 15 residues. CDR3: CASSRGSDLQETQYF. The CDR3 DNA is TGTGCCAGCAGCCGGGGATCAGACTTACAAGAGACCCAGTACTTC.

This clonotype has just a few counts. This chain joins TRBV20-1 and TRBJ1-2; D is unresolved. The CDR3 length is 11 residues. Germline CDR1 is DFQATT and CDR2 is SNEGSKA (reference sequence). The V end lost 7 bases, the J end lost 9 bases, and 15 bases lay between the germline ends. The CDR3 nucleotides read TGCAGTGTTCCGGGTTTAAGGAGCTACACCTTC. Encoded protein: CSVPGLRSYTF.

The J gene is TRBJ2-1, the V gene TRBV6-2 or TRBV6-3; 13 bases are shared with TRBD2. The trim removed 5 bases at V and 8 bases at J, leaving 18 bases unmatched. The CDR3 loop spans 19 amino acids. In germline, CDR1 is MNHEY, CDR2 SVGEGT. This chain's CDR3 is CASSDTHGSGTSGDYEQFF. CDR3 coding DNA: TGTGCCAGCAGTGATACCCATGGGTCCGGGACTAGCGGGGACTATGAGCAGTTCTTC.

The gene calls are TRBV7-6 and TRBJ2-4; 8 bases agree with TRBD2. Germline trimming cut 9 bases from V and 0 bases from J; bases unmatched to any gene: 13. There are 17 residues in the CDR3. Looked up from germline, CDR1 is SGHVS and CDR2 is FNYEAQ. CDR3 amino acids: CARPGLGPILAKNIQYF. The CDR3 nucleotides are TGTGCCAGGCCGGGACTAGGACCGATCCTAGCCAAAAACATTCAGTACTTC.

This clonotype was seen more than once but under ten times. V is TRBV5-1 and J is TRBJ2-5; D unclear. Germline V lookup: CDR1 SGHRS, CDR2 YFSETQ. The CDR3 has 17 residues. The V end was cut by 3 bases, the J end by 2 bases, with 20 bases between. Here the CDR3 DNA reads TGCGCCAGCAGCTCCCGGCCCGCGGAAGGATATCAAGAGACCCAGTACTTC. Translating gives CASSSRPAEGYQETQYF.

The CDR3 protein is CAISPGDGAVGSYNSPLHF. The CDR3 region has the DNA TGTGCCATCAGTCCTGGGGACGGAGCAGTGGGTTCCTATAATTCACCCCTCCACTTT. The V call is TRBV10-3, the J call TRBJ1-6, with TRBD1 as a possible D gene (5 bases). Germline lookup yields CDR1 ENHRY and CDR2 SYGVKD. V lost 5 bases and J 1 base, leaving 21 bases between the germline ends. The length of the CDR3 is 19 residues.

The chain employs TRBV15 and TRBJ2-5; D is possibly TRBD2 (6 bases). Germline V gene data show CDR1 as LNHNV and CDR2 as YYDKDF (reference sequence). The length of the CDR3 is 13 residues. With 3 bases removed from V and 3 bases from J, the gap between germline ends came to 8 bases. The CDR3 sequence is CATSSSGEETQYF. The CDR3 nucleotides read TGTGCCACCAGCAGTAGCGGTGAAGAGACCCAGTACTTC.

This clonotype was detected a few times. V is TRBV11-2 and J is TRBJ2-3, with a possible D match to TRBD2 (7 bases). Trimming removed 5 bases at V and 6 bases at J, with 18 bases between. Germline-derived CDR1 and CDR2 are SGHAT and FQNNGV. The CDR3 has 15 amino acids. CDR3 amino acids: CASSPGFGGRDTQYF. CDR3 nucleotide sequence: TGTGCCAGCAGCCCGGGGTTCGGGGGGCGCGATACGCAGTATTTT.

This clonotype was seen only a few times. The CDR3 loop is CATSRDLAGNPYEQYF. Here the CDR3 DNA reads TGTGCCACCAGCAGAGATTTGGCAGGGAATCCCTACGAGCAGTACTTC. J is TRBJ2-7 and V is TRBV15; possible D gene TRBD1, 5 bases. Per germline, CDR1 LNHNV and CDR2 YYDKDF (reference sequence). Trimming pared 0 bases from V and 2 bases from J, leaving 14 bases between. The CDR3 is 16 amino acids.

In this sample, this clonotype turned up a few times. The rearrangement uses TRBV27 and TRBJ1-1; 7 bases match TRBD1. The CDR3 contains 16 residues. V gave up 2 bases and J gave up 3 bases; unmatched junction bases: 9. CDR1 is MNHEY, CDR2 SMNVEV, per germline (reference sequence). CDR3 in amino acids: CASSLRRGRVDTEAFF. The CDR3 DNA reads TGTGCCAGCAGTTTACGGAGGGGGCGAGTAGACACTGAAGCTTTCTTT.

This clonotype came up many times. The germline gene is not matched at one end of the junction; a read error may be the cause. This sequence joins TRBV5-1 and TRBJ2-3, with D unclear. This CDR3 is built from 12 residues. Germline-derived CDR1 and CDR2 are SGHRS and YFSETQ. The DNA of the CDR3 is TGTGCCAGCAGCGCGAGCACAGATACGCAGTATTTT. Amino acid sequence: CASSASTDTQYF.

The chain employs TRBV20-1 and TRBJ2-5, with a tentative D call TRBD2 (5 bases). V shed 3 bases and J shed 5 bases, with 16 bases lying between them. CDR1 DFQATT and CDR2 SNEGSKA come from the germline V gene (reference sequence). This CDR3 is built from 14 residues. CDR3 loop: CSARVPNRGETQYF. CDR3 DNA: TGCAGTGCTAGGGTCCCCAACCGCGGGGAGACCCAGTACTTC.